This is a list of T cell receptor beta chains from one sample in a study of radiotherapy plus CTLA-4 blockade in lung cancer. Assay: immunoSEQ multiplex PCR; the TCRdb copy retains only in-frame clones and omits some. Among approximately 77,000 clones listed, around 79% were seen once. The specimen comprised peripheral blood, sampled from a patient treated with radiotherapy plus ipilimumab. Every receptor here comes from a human donor with non-small cell lung cancer whose response to radiotherapy plus ipilimumab could not be evaluated. Some clones in this sample may be carry-over from other donors' samples. CDR3s leave out the opening cysteine and the closing phenylalanine or tryptophan. Fields, in order: J gene, clone size, V gene, CDR3 protein. A clone size is listed for some rows: how often the clone was seen (once, few, many), or a class if it is expanded.

>TRBJ2-3|-|TRBV7-2
ASSLAEPTRVWWTGSADTQY
>TRBJ1-2|-|TRBV19
ASSTTGVLYGYT
>TRBJ2-2|few|TRBV7-3
ASSWTSGLDTGELF
>TRBJ2-5|-|TRBV6-1
ASSKTSGGQETQY
>TRBJ2-4|-|TRBV27
ASGQFGQGSGKNIQY
>TRBJ2-5|-|TRBV5-4
ASSLRDRGYGETQY
>TRBJ1-4|few|TRBV21-1
ASSLKVDRPGGEKLF
>TRBJ2-7|-|TRBV15
ATSRPLTGGVYEQY
>TRBJ1-2|once|TRBV28
ASSLPRGVGYT
>TRBJ2-5|-|TRBV18
ASSPPGERLYQETQY
>-|-|TRBV18
ASSPVGPPAYEQY
>TRBJ2-1|-|TRBV16
ASSQISHDYNEQF
>TRBJ2-1|-|TRBV7-3
ASSTWTGNEQF
>TRBJ1-2|few|TRBV28
ASSSTWSGYT
>TRBJ2-7|few|TRBV4-2
ASSQERAAHEQY
>TRBJ1-2|-|TRBV14
ASSRDRGDYGYT
>TRBJ2-3|-|TRBV5-4
ASSRGQGSTDTQY
>TRBJ2-1|-|TRBV30
AWSPGVTYNEQF
>TRBJ2-7|-|TRBV28
ASCLADSSLSYEQY
>TRBJ1-4|-|TRBV6-6
ASRGQGNEKLF
>TRBJ2-7|-|TRBV6-1
ASRLAGGHEQY
>TRBJ2-3|-|TRBV29-1
SLRTRRTDTQY
>TRBJ1-4|-|TRBV18
ASSPDRGEKLF